The T cell receptor (beta chain) described here comes from a study of control samples from healthy donors and cancer patients. V lost 4 bases, J lost 6 bases, and 2 bases stayed unmatched. The CDR3 has 12 amino acids. Germline CDR1 is SEHNR and CDR2 is FQNEAQ (reference sequence). Method: immunoSEQ multiplex PCR; TCRdb's copy keeps in-frame clones and lacks some. This table has tens of thousands of clones, 82% appearing once. The origin of this receptor is a woman between 55 and 75 years old in good health. V usage is TRBV7-9 and J usage is TRBJ1-2; 7 positions match TRBD1. Input material: blood. The CDR3 loop is CASSWDSNGYTF. For the CDR3, the DNA is TGTGCCAGCAGCTGGGACAGTAATGGCTACACCTTC.